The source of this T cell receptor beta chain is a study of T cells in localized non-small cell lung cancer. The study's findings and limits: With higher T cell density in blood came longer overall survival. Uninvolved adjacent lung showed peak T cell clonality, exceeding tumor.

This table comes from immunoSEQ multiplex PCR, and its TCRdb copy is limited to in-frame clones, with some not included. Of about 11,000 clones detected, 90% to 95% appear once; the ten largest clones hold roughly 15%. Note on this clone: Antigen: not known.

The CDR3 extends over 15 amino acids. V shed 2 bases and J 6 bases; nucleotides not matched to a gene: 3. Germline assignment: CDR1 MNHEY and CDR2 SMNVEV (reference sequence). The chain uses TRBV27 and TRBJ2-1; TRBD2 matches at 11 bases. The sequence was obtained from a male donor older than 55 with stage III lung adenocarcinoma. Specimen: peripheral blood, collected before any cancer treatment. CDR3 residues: CASSLMGTSGNEQFF. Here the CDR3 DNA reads TGTGCCAGCAGTTTAATGGGGACTAGCGGCAATGAGCAGTTCTTC.